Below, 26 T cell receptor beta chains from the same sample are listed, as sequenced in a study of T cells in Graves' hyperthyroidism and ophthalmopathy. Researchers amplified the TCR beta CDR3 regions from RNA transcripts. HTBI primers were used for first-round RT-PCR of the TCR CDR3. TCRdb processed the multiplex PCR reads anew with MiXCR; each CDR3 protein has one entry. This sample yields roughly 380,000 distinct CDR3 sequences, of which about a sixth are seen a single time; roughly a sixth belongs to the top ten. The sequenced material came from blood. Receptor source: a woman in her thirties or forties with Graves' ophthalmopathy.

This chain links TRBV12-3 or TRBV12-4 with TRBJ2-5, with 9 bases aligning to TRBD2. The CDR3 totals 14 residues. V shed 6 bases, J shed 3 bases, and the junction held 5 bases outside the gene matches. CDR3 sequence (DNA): TGTGCCAGCAGGCCGACTAGCGGTAAAGAGACCCAGTACTTC. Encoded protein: CASRPTSGKETQYF.

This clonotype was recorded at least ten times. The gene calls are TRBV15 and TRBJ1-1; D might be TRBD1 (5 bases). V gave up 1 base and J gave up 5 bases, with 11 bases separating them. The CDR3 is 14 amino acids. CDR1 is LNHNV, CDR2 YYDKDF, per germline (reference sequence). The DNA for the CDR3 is TGTGCCACCAGCAGAGCTCTGGGGCGAACTGAAGCTTTCTTT. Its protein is CATSRALGRTEAFF.

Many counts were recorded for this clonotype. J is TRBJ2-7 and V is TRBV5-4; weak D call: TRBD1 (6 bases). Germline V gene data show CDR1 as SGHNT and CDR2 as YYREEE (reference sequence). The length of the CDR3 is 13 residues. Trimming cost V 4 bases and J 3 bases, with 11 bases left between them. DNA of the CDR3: TGTGCCAGCAGCCAGAAGGGGGTCTACGAGCAGTACTTC. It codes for CASSQKGVYEQYF.

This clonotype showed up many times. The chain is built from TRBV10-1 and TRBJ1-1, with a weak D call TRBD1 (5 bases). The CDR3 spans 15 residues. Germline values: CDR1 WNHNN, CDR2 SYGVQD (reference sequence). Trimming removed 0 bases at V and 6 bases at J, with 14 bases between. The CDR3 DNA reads TGCGCCAGCAGTGAGTCCGGGACCCTTTGGGCTGAAGCTTTCTTT. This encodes CASSESGTLWAEAFF.

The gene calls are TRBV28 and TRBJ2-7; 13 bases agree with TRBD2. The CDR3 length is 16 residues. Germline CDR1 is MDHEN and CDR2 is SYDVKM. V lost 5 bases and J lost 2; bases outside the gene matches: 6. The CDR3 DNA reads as TGTGCCAGCAGTCTCCTTGGGACTAGCGGGGCCTACGAGCAGTACTTC. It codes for CASSLLGTSGAYEQYF.

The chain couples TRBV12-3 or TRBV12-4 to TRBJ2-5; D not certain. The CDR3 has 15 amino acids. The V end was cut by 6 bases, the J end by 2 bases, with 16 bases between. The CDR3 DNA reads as TGTGCCAGCAGCTCTAATCACGGAAAGCAAGAGACCCAGTACTTC. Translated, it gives CASSSNHGKQETQYF.

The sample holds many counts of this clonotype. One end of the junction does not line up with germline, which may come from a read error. CDR3 bases: TGTGCCAGCAGCTTAGAGCCCAGCTCCTACGAGCAGTACTTC. This encodes CASSLEPSSYEQYF. The chain couples TRBV5-1 to TRBJ2-7; D call uncertain. CDR1 and CDR2 (germline): SGHRS, YFSETQ. The CDR3 totals 14 residues.

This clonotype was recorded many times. The CDR3 is CSASTYRDRNSLAKNIQYF. The CDR3 coding sequence is TGCAGTGCTAGTACTTACCGGGACAGGAATTCGCTAGCCAAAAACATTCAGTACTTC. This sequence joins TRBV20-1 and TRBJ2-4, with 8 bases aligning to TRBD1. Losses at the gene ends were 3 bases for V and 0 bases for J; bases not matched to a gene: 16. The CDR3 spans 19 residues. Germline V CDR1 and CDR2: DFQATT, SNEGSKA (reference sequence).

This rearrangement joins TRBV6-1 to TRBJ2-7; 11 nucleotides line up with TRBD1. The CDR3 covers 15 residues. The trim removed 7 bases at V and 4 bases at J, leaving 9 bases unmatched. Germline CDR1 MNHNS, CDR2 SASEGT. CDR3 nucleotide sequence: TGTGCCAGCACCAACGAGGGACAGGGGGAGTACGAGCAGTACTTC. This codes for CASTNEGQGEYEQYF.

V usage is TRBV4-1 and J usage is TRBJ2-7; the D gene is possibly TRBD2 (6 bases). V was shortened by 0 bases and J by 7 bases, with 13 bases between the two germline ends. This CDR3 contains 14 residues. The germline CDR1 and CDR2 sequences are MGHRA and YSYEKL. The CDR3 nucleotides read TGCGCCAGCAGCCAAGATTTGGGGGGTCGGGAGCAGTACTTC. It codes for CASSQDLGGREQYF.

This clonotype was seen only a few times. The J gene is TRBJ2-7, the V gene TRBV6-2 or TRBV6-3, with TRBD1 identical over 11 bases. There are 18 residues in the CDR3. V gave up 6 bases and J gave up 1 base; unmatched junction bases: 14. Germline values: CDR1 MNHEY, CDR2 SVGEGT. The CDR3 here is CASSNPPRTGGVSYEQYF. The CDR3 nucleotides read TGTGCCAGCAGCAATCCCCCCCGGACAGGGGGCGTTTCCTACGAGCAGTACTTC.

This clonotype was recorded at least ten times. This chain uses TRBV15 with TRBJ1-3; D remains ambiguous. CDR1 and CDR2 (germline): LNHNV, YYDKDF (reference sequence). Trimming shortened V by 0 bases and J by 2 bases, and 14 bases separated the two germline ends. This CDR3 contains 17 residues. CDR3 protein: CATSRDEQQLPGNTIYF. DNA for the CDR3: TGTGCCACCAGCAGAGATGAACAGCAACTACCTGGAAACACCATATATTTT.

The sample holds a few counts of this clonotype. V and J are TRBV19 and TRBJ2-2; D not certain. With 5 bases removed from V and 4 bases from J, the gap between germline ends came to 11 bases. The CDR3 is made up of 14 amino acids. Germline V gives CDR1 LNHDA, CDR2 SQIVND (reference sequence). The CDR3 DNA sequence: TGTGCCAGTAGTTGGAATAGTGGCACCGGGGAGCTGTTTTTT. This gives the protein CASSWNSGTGELFF.

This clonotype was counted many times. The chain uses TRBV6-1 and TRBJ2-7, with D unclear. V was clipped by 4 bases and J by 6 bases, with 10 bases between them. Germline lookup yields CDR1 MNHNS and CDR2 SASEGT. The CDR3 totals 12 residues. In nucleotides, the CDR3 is TGTGCCAGCAGTGTCCTAAGCAGCGAGCAGTACTTC. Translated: CASSVLSSEQYF.

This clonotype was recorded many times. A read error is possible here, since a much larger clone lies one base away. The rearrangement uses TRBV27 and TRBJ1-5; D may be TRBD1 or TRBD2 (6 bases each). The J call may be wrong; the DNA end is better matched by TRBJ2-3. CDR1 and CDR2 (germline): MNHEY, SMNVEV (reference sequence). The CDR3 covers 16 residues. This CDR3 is CASSSRIEGGNQPQYF. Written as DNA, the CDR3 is TGTGCCAGCAGTTCCCGAATTGAGGGGGGCAATCAGCCCCAGTATTTT.

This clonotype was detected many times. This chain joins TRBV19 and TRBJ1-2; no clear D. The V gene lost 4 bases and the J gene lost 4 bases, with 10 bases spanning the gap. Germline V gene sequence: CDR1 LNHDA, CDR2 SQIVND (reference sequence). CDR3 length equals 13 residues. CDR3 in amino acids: CASSTLNRYGYTF. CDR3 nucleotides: TGTGCCAGTAGTACCTTGAACCGCTATGGCTACACCTTC.

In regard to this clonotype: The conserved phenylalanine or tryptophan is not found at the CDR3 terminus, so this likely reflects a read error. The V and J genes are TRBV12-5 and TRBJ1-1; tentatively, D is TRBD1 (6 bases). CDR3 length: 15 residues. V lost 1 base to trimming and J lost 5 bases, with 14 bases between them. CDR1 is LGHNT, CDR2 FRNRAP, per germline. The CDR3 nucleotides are TGTGCTAGTGGTTTGGAGTACAGGGAGGGGACTGAAGCTTTCCTT. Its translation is CASGLEYREGTEAFL.

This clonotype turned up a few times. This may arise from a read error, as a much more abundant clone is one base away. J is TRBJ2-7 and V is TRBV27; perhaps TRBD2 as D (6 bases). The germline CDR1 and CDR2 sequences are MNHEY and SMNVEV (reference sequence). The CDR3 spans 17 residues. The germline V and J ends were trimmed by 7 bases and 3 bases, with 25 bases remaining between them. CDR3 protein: CASIWRAPALAIYEQYF. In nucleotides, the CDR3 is TGTGCCAGCATTTGGCGGGCTCCGGCACTAGCTATCTACGAGCAGTACTTC.

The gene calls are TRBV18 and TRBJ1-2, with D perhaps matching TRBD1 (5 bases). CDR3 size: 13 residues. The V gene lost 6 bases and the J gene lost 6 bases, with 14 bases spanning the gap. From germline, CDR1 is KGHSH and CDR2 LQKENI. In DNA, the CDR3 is TGTGCCAGCTCTTCGACGGGGGTTCATGGCTACACCTTC. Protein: CASSSTGVHGYTF.

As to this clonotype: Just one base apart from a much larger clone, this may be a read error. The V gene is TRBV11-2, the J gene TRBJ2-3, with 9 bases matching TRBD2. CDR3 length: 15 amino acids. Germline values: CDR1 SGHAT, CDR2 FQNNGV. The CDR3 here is CAISSIAGVADTQYF. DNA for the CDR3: TGTGCCATCAGCTCCATAGCGGGAGTGGCAGATACGCAGTATTTT.

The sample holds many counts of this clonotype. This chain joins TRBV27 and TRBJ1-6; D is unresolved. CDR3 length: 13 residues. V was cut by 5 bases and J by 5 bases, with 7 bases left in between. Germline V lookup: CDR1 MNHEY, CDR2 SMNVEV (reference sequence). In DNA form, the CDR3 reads TGTGCCAGCAGTCCTGGAAATAATTCACCCCTCCACTTT. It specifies CASSPGNNSPLHF.

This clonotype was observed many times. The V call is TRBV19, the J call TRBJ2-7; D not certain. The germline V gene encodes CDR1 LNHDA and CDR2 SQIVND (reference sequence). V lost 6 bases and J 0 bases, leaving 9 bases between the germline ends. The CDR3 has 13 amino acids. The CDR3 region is CASSLDISYEQYF. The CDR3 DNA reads TGTGCCAGTAGCCTCGACATCTCCTACGAGCAGTACTTC.

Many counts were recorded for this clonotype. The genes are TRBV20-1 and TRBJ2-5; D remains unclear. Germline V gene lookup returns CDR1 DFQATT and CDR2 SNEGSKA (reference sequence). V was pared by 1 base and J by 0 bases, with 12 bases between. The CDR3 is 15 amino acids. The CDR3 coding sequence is TGCAGTGCTAGAGTTGACACCTGGTACCAAGAGACCCAGTACTTC. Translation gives CSARVDTWYQETQYF.

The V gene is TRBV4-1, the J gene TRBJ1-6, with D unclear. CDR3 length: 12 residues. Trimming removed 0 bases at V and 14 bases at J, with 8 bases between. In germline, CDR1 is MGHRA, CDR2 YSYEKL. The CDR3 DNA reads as TGCGCCAGCAGCCAAGATTCCCTGTCCCTCCACTTT. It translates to CASSQDSLSLHF.

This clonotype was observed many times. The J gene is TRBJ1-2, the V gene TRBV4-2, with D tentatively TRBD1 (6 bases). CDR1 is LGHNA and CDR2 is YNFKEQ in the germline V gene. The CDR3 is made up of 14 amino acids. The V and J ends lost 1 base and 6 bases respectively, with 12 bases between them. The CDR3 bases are TGTGCCAGCAGCCAAGGGACAGAACTAGATGGCTACACCTTC. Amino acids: CASSQGTELDGYTF.

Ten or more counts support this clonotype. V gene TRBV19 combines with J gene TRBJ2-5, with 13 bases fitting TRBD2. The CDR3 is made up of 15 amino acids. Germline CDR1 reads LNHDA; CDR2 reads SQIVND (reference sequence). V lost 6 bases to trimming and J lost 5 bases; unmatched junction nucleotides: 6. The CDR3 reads CASSAGLAGVETQYF. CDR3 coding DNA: TGTGCCAGTAGCGCCGGACTAGCGGGAGTTGAGACCCAGTACTTC.